The entry below describes one T cell receptor beta chain. The antigen is not known. This record comes from a study of monozygotic twins with inflammatory bowel disease. Study outcomes and limitations: Evidence failed to back one strong IBD-linked signal or clonotype. Among IBD patients, fewer clonotypes were shared with others than among healthy twins, especially with disease activity.

An amount of approximately 3,500 ng of total RNA was used for each TCR library. Template switching was used to attach UMIs, which incorporated a 6-nucleotide sample barcode. TCRdb reprocessed the 5' RACE reads, keeping one entry per CDR3 protein, no DNA. This sample lists fewer than 550,000 distinct CDR3 sequences; its ten largest clones have approximately 2.3%. Per the germline V gene, CDR1 is SGHRS and CDR2 is YFSETQ. The CDR3 spans 14 residues. Input material: blood. The chain uses TRBV5-1 and TRBJ2-1; without DNA, the TCRdb call of TRBD2 cannot be checked. The receptor was isolated from a human donor with ulcerative colitis or Crohn's disease, or a healthy co-twin of an affected twin (not recorded which). This CDR3 is CASGTSGARNEQFF.